What follows are 30 T cell receptor beta chains derived from one specimen sequenced in a study of CXCR3-negative and CXCR3-positive naive CD8 T cells. The study made its TRB cDNA libraries by 5' RACE, adding UMI labels. TCRdb re-called the 5' RACE reads and gives one entry per CDR3 protein, without DNA. The listing records fewer than 80,000 distinct CDR3 sequences. The sequenced sample was naive CXCR3- CD8+ T cells from blood. Stated subset: CD45RO-CCR7+CD27+CD95- naive CD8+ T cells lacking CXCR3 (TNR3-). The receptor source for this set is a human donor in good health. Some clones in this sample may be carry-over from other donors' samples.

CDR3 in amino acids: CSVELAGGEETQYF. This rearrangement joins TRBV29-1 to TRBJ2-5; TCRdb picks TRBD2, but there is no DNA to check that call. Germline V gene lookup returns CDR1 SQVTM and CDR2 ANQGSEA. This CDR3 contains 14 residues.

This sequence joins TRBV7-3 and TRBJ2-7; without DNA, the TCRdb call of TRBD2 cannot be checked. CDR1 and CDR2 from the germline V gene are SGHTA and FQGTGA. The CDR3 consists of 15 residues. This chain's CDR3 is CASSAFPGGGYEQYF. Full variable domain (remainder filled in from reference TRBV7-3 and TRBJ2-7): GAGVSQTPSNKVTEKGKYVELRCDPISGHTALYWYRQSLGQGPEFLIYFQGTGAADDSGLPNDRFFAVRPEGSVSTLKIQRTERGDSAVYLCASSAFPGGGYEQYFGPGTRLTVT.

CDR3 amino acids: CASSLAPMTSADNEQFF. The gene calls are TRBV7-9 and TRBJ2-1; the TCRdb D gene call, TRBD2, has no DNA to confirm it. Germline V gene sequence: CDR1 SEHNR, CDR2 FQNEAQ (reference sequence). The CDR3 is made up of 17 amino acids.

This chain joins TRBV29-1 and TRBJ2-1. Germline values: CDR1 SQVTM, CDR2 ANQGSEA. This CDR3 comprises 14 residues. The CDR3 is CSVVGPPLHNEQFF.

This sequence joins TRBV6-6 and TRBJ2-2; with no DNA, the TCRdb D assignment of TRBD1 cannot be verified. Germline V CDR1 and CDR2: MNHNY, SVGAGI (reference sequence). The CDR3 runs 15 residues. CDR3 sequence reads: CASSYEQGNTGELFF.

The chain links TRBV19 to TRBJ2-7; TCRdb designates TRBD2, a call that cannot be tested without DNA. Germline V gene data show CDR1 as LNHDA and CDR2 as SQIVND (reference sequence). This CDR3 contains 13 residues. CDR3 loop: CASSMASDYEQYF.

The rearrangement joins TRBV27 to TRBJ2-7; no DNA is available, so the TRBD1 call from TCRdb remains unchecked. This CDR3 has 13 amino acids. CDR1 is MNHEY and CDR2 is SMNVEV in the germline V gene (reference sequence). CDR3 residues: CASSRTGTYEQYF.

CDR3 residues: CASSQEDYEQYF. This chain links TRBV3-1 with TRBJ2-7. Per the germline V gene, CDR1 is LGHDT and CDR2 is YNNKEL (reference sequence). This CDR3 comprises 12 residues.

This chain's CDR3 is CASSQEMGQGLETQYF. This rearrangement joins TRBV4-1 to TRBJ2-5; no DNA is available, so the TRBD1 call from TCRdb remains unchecked. The length of the CDR3 is 16 residues. Germline V lookup: CDR1 MGHRA, CDR2 YSYEKL.

The V and J genes are TRBV5-1 and TRBJ2-7; TCRdb indicates TRBD1, and absent DNA this call remains unverified. The CDR3 runs to 14 residues. The germline V gene has CDR1 SGHRS and CDR2 YFSETQ. The CDR3 sequence: CASRPIGIPYEQYF.

V is TRBV12-3 or TRBV12-4 and J is TRBJ2-7. The CDR3 totals 12 residues. The CDR3 sequence: CASSPHRYEQYF.

This sequence joins TRBV6-2 or TRBV6-3 and TRBJ1-2; TCRdb outputs TRBD1, but without DNA this stays unchecked. Germline V lookup: CDR1 MNHEY, CDR2 SVGEGT. The CDR3 runs 11 residues. CDR3 amino acids: CASSLFNGYTF.

This chain joins TRBV5-6 and TRBJ2-7; TCRdb's D call of TRBD1 is untestable without DNA. The CDR3 covers 16 residues. Germline V gene data show CDR1 as SGHDT and CDR2 as YYEEEE. This CDR3 is CASSLAGGRVAYEQYF.

The chain combines TRBV20-1 with TRBJ2-7; TCRdb returns TRBD2, unconfirmable since there is no DNA. Per germline, CDR1 DFQATT and CDR2 SNEGSKA (reference sequence). This CDR3 region has 15 residues. The CDR3 here is CSALSYGTRDYEQYF.

The CDR3 sequence: CASSSAVTSTDTQYF. The V call is TRBV14, the J call TRBJ2-3. The CDR3 consists of 15 residues. Germline CDR1 SGHDN, CDR2 FVKESK.

V usage is TRBV2 and J usage is TRBJ2-1; TCRdb's D call, TRBD2, is unchecked because there is no DNA. CDR1 is SNHLY and CDR2 is FYNNEI in the germline V gene. This CDR3 is built from 13 residues. CDR3 loop: CASSETSRNEQFF.

The V and J genes are TRBV2 and TRBJ2-1; TCRdb's assignment of TRBD1 cannot be checked, as there is no DNA. The germline gives CDR1 SNHLY, CDR2 FYNNEI. The CDR3 loop spans 14 amino acids. The chain's CDR3 is CASLPGHPPPRQFF.

The chain employs TRBV7-6 and TRBJ2-7; with no DNA, the TCRdb D assignment of TRBD1 cannot be verified. Germline loops: CDR1 SGHVS, CDR2 FNYEAQ. The length of the CDR3 is 14 residues. The CDR3 sequence: CASSLRDRGGEQYF.

The chain joins TRBV29-1 to TRBJ2-1; the D call from TCRdb, TRBD2, cannot be confirmed without DNA. CDR1 and CDR2 (germline): SQVTM, ANQGSEA. The CDR3 sequence is 14 residues long. The CDR3 region is CSVGGGVSYNEQFF.

The V call is TRBV4-3, the J call TRBJ2-5; TCRdb gives TRBD2 as the D gene, but with no DNA this cannot be confirmed. This CDR3 is built from 14 residues. CDR1 is LGHNA and CDR2 is YSLEER in the germline V gene. The CDR3 protein is CASRDLAAGETQYF.

The chain uses TRBV19 and TRBJ2-5. The CDR3 sequence is 14 residues long. Germline assignment: CDR1 LNHDA and CDR2 SQIVND (reference sequence). CDR3 sequence: CASSIVPSQEAQYF. The variable domain in full, completed from reference TRBV19 and TRBJ2-5, reads DGGITQSPKYLFRKEGQNVTLSCEQNLNHDAMYWYRQDPGQGLRLIYYSQIVNDFQKGDIAEGYSVSREKKESFPLTVTSAQKNPTAFYLCASSIVPSQEAQYFGPGTRLLVL.

The V call is TRBV11-2, the J call TRBJ2-5. Germline values: CDR1 SGHAT, CDR2 FQNNGV. The CDR3 consists of 11 residues. CDR3 protein: CASSSGWTQYF. Full variable domain (missing parts from reference TRBV11-2 and TRBJ2-5): EAGVAQSPRYKIIEKRQSVAFWCNPISGHATLYWYQQILGQGPKLLIQFQNNGVVDDSQLPKDRFSAERLKGVDSTLKIQPAKLEDSAVYLCASSSGWTQYFGPGTRLLVL.

J is TRBJ2-7 and V is TRBV5-1; the TRBD1 assignment by TCRdb is unverifiable without DNA. CDR1 and CDR2 (germline): SGHRS, YFSETQ. The CDR3 spans 14 residues. The CDR3 here is CASSFRQGYYEQYF.

The chain is built from TRBV25-1 and TRBJ2-7. CDR1 and CDR2 (germline): MGHDK, SYGVNS. This CDR3 is built from 11 residues. The chain's CDR3 is CASSTLWEQYF.

The V gene is TRBV28, the J gene TRBJ2-1; TCRdb's assignment of TRBD1 cannot be checked, as there is no DNA. CDR1 and CDR2 (germline): MDHEN, SYDVKM. CDR3 size: 18 residues. The CDR3 is CASSLLIFRDRGTNEQFF.

The J gene is TRBJ1-1, the V gene TRBV29-1. Germline V CDR1 and CDR2: SQVTM, ANQGSEA. This CDR3 comprises 15 residues. The CDR3 sequence: CSVEDRKLMNTEAFF.

V usage is TRBV3-1 and J usage is TRBJ2-7; checking the TCRdb D call of TRBD2 is not possible without DNA. This CDR3 spans 18 amino acids. Germline CDR1 is LGHDT and CDR2 is YNNKEL (reference sequence). This CDR3 reads CASSLDPYEGGYVYEQYF.

The genes are TRBV9 and TRBJ2-3; TCRdb's assignment of TRBD2 cannot be checked, as there is no DNA. The CDR3 sequence is 17 residues long. Germline V gene data show CDR1 as SGDLS and CDR2 as YYNGEE. Here the CDR3 reads CASSVQGVPLGTDTQYF.

The chain employs TRBV5-1 and TRBJ1-1; as DNA is missing, the TRBD1 call by TCRdb cannot be tested. Germline loops: CDR1 SGHRS, CDR2 YFSETQ. The CDR3 covers 15 residues. The chain's CDR3 is CASRAGTEQNTEAFF.

This chain uses TRBV7-6 with TRBJ2-1; the TCRdb call, TRBD2, lacks DNA for checking. The CDR3 runs 16 residues. Germline V gene data show CDR1 as SGHVS and CDR2 as FNYEAQ. The CDR3 here is CASSLASGDSYNEQFF.